These T cell receptor beta chains were read from a single sample in a study of glioma-infiltrating T cells after dendritic cell vaccination. Clones were read by immunoSEQ multiplex PCR, and TCRdb kept only the in-frame ones, dropping some. The sample has approximately 99,000 clones; around 80% are singletons. The sample was blood, taken after dendritic cell vaccination. These receptors came from a human donor with glioblastoma. The CDR3 runs from the conserved cysteine through the conserved F or W. D genes are given only for firm matches. Where a row states a size, it is once, few, many or the class of an expanded clone; other rows omit it.

>NA|TRBJ1-4|NA|TRBV5-1
CASSWAGTPNEKLFF
TGCGCCAGCAGCTGGGCCGGGACTCCGAATGAAAAACTGTTTTTT
>NA|TRBJ2-3|TRBD2|TRBV19
CASRARGGGDTQYF
TGTGCCAGCCGGGCCCGCGGGGGAGGAGATACGCAGTATTTT
>NA|TRBJ2-1|NA|TRBV10-3
CAIRLTGFEQFF
TGTGCCATCAGACTCACAGGGTTTGAGCAGTTCTTC
>NA|TRBJ1-1|TRBD1|TRBV5-1
CASSRTGDTEAFF
TGCGCCAGCAGCCGGACAGGGGACACTGAAGCTTTCTTT
>once|TRBJ1-1|TRBD1|TRBV7-9
CASSPGQGVNTEAFF
TGTGCCAGCAGCCCAGGACAGGGAGTAAACACTGAAGCTTTCTTT
>NA|TRBJ2-1|NA|TRBV18
CASSPQRSHNEQFF
TGTGCCAGCTCACCACAGCGGTCCCACAATGAGCAGTTCTTC
>once|TRBJ1-3|TRBD1|TRBV5-1
CASSTLGQGGGNTIYF
TGCGCCAGCAGCACTTTGGGACAGGGAGGTGGAAACACCATATATTTT
>NA|TRBJ1-1|TRBD1|TRBV7-9
CASSLQGGITEAFF
TGTGCCAGCAGCTTACAGGGGGGAATTACTGAAGCTTTCTTT
>NA|TRBJ2-3|TRBD2|TRBV30
CAWNSPQSGGASDTQYF
TGTGCCTGGAACTCCCCCCAGAGCGGGGGGGCCTCAGATACGCAGTATTTT
>NA|TRBJ2-3|NA|TRBV2
CASSGFTEGGPTDTQYF
TGTGCCAGCAGTGGTTTCACGGAGGGGGGGCCCACAGATACGCAGTATTTT
>once|TRBJ1-2|NA|TRBV11-2
CASSLGQGYGYTF
TGTGCCAGCAGCTTAGGGCAGGGCTATGGCTACACCTTC
>few|TRBJ1-4|NA|TRBV28
CASSPHATGEKLFF
TGTGCCAGCAGTCCCCACGCTACAGGTGAAAAACTGTTTTTT
>NA|TRBJ2-7|TRBD1|TRBV7-9
CASSPTGTGGEQYF
TGTGCCAGCAGCCCTACCGGGACAGGGGGCGAGCAGTACTTC
>NA|TRBJ2-7|TRBD1|TRBV9
CASSVGSGQSSYEQYF
TGTGCCAGCAGCGTAGGTTCGGGACAGAGCTCCTACGAGCAGTACTTC
>NA|TRBJ2-7|TRBD2|TRBV25-1
CATRLAGGSYEQYF
TGTGCCACCAGACTAGCGGGAGGGTCCTACGAGCAGTACTTC
>NA|TRBJ1-1|NA|TRBV11-2
CASSFGLNSFF
TGTGCCAGCAGCTTTGGGCTGAATTCTTTCTTT
>few|TRBJ2-7|NA|TRBV28
CASTPWEISYEQYF
TGTGCCAGCACCCCTTGGGAGATTTCCTACGAGCAGTACTTC
>NA|TRBJ2-3|TRBD2|TRBV7-9
CASSIPSGGTDTQYF
TGTGCCAGCAGCATCCCTAGCGGGGGGACAGATACGCAGTATTTT
>NA|TRBJ2-1|TRBD2|TRBV5-4
CASSGREGLFGEQFF
TGTGCCAGCAGCGGGAGGGAGGGCCTTTTCGGTGAGCAGTTCTTC
>NA|TRBJ2-2|TRBD2|TRBV28
CASSFFPGGTGELFF
TGTGCCAGCAGTTTCTTCCCGGGAGGAACCGGGGAGCTGTTTTTT
>NA|TRBJ1-1|NA|TRBV5-1
CASSAALGGDTEAFF
TGCGCCAGCAGCGCAGCGTTAGGGGGGGACACTGAAGCTTTCTTT
>once|TRBJ2-7|TRBD2|TRBV5-1
CASSPPGLAHCEQYF
TGCGCCAGCAGCCCCCCGGGACTAGCGCACTGCGAGCAGTACTTC
>NA|TRBJ1-1|TRBD1|TRBV5-4
CASSLRQGAGTEAFF
TGTGCCAGCAGCTTGAGACAGGGGGCGGGTACTGAAGCTTTCTTT
>NA|TRBJ2-3|TRBD2|TRBV6-4
CASSDVSGTVGTQYF
TGTGCCAGCAGTGACGTTAGCGGGACCGTCGGTACGCAGTATTTT
>NA|TRBJ2-1|NA|TRBV11-3
CASSPPEDNEQFF
TGTGCCAGCAGCCCCCCAGAGGACAATGAGCAGTTCTTC
>once|TRBJ2-3|TRBD2|TRBV10-3
CAISSLELALSTDTQYF
TGTGCCATCAGTTCTCTAGAACTAGCGTTGAGCACAGATACGCAGTATTTT
>once|TRBJ1-6|NA|TRBV5-1
CASSFTESSYNSPLHF
TGCGCCAGCAGCTTTACCGAGAGCTCCTATAATTCACCCCTCCACTTT
>NA|TRBJ2-1|TRBD2|TRBV7-8
CASSSTAFSGGSYNEQFF
TGTGCCAGCAGCTCCACCGCCTTTAGCGGGGGCTCCTACAATGAGCAGTTCTTC
>NA|TRBJ2-3|TRBD2|TRBV6-6
CASSYPSGDVTDTQYF
TGTGCCAGCAGTTACCCTAGCGGGGACGTCACAGATACGCAGTATTTT
>NA|TRBJ1-3|NA|TRBV5-4
CASSFSGARTGNTIYF
TGTGCCAGCAGCTTTTCAGGGGCTCGGACTGGAAACACCATATATTTT
>NA|TRBJ2-1|TRBD2|TRBV11-2
CASSLALAVYNEQFF
TGTGCCAGCAGCTTAGCCCTAGCGGTCTACAATGAGCAGTTCTTC
>NA|TRBJ2-1|NA|TRBV27
CASIRSGAYNEQFF
TGTGCCAGCATAAGGTCAGGGGCCTACAATGAGCAGTTCTTC
>NA|TRBJ1-1|NA|TRBV15
CATSRDAGPTEAFF
TGTGCCACCAGCAGAGATGCGGGGCCCACTGAAGCTTTCTTT
>once|TRBJ1-6|NA|TRBV21-1
CASSILSMSASYNSPLHF
TGTGCCAGCAGTATTTTGTCTATGAGTGCCTCCTATAATTCACCCCTCCACTTT
>NA|TRBJ2-7|NA|TRBV10-2
CASSLVGEQYF
TGCGCCAGCAGTTTGGTCGGCGAGCAGTACTTC
>NA|TRBJ2-7|TRBD1|TRBV7-2
CASSLSGMTGGDEQYF
TGTGCCAGCAGCTTATCGGGAATGACAGGGGGCGACGAGCAGTACTTC
>once|TRBJ1-2|TRBD1|TRBV7-9
CASSFYGTGYGYTF
TGTGCCAGCAGCTTCTACGGGACAGGCTATGGCTACACCTTC
>NA|TRBJ1-2|NA|TRBV28
CASSLWRGRGYGYTF
TGTGCCAGCAGTTTATGGAGGGGGAGGGGGTATGGCTACACCTTC